The 29 T cell receptor beta chains in this list originate from one sample, sequenced in a study of OX40 agonist ivuxolimab in advanced cancers. Sequenced by immunoSEQ multiplex PCR; TCRdb stores in-frame clones only, minus some. The profile shows about 100,000 clones, about nine tenths of them singletons. The source was CD4+ or CD8+ T cells sorted from blood, collected in a trial of the OX40 agonist ivuxolimab. These receptors were obtained from an adult with an advanced solid tumor such as melanoma, head and neck, liver or kidney cancer.

As concerns this clone: At the DNA level, this CDR3 is encoded by other sequences in the same sample as well. The chain has TRBV5-1 and TRBJ1-3; D might be TRBD1 (6 bases). The CDR3 extends over 16 amino acids. V lost 0 bases and J 0 bases, leaving 10 bases between the germline ends. Germline values: CDR1 SGHRS, CDR2 YFSETQ. This CDR3 is CASSLEGGPSGNTIYF. The CDR3 coding sequence is TGCGCCAGCAGCTTGGAGGGGGGGCCCTCTGGAAACACCATATATTTT.

The chain recombines TRBV7-9 with TRBJ1-6; D not certain. Germline-derived CDR1 and CDR2 are SEHNR and FQNEAQ (reference sequence). This CDR3 region has 16 residues. V lost 3 bases to trimming and J lost 0 bases, with 9 bases between them. The CDR3 DNA reads TGTGCCAGCAGCTTCGGATGGAGCTCCTATAATTCACCCCTCCACTTT. Translation gives CASSFGWSSYNSPLHF.

V and J are TRBV5-1 and TRBJ1-4, with a weak D call TRBD1 (5 bases). V lost 5 bases and J 5 bases, leaving 19 bases between the germline ends. There are 16 residues in the CDR3. Germline values: CDR1 SGHRS, CDR2 YFSETQ. In DNA form, the CDR3 reads TGCGCCAGCAGGGGTCTACGGCGGGGCCCAAATGAAAAACTGTTTTTT. It encodes CASRGLRRGPNEKLFF.

This rearrangement joins TRBV30 to TRBJ2-7, with D maybe TRBD2 (5 bases). V gave up 4 bases and J gave up 4 bases, with 8 bases separating them. In germline, CDR1 is GTSNPN, CDR2 SVGIG (reference sequence). The length of the CDR3 is 11 residues. The CDR3 loop reads CAWKRTYEQYF. In DNA, the CDR3 is TGTGCCTGGAAACGGACTTACGAGCAGTACTTC.

J is TRBJ2-1 and V is TRBV7-3; D is possibly TRBD2 (6 bases). Trimming shortened V by 3 bases and J by 2 bases, and 11 bases separated the two germline ends. CDR3 length: 15 residues. Germline values: CDR1 SGHTA, CDR2 FQGTGA. The CDR3 is CASSLISGTYNEQFF. DNA of the CDR3: TGTGCCAGCAGCTTGATTAGCGGCACCTACAATGAGCAGTTCTTC. The full variable domain, rest sourced from reference TRBV7-3 and TRBJ2-1, is GAGVSQTPSNKVTEKGKYVELRCDPISGHTALYWYRQSLGQGPEFLIYFQGTGAADDSGLPNDRFFAVRPEGSVSTLKIQRTERGDSAVYLCASSLISGTYNEQFFGPGTRLTVL.

The rearrangement links TRBV29-1 to TRBJ1-2; 7 bases are a match to TRBD1. The trim removed 6 bases at V and 5 bases at J, leaving 6 bases unmatched. Per germline, CDR1 SQVTM and CDR2 ANQGSEA. The CDR3 extends over 12 amino acids. CDR3 DNA: TGCAGCGTGAGGGGGCCGGGGTATGGCTACACCTTC. Residues: CSVRGPGYGYTF.

V usage is TRBV9 and J usage is TRBJ2-2; D not certain. The CDR3 is 14 residues long. Germline loops: CDR1 SGDLS, CDR2 YYNGEE. Trimming left V 0 bases short and J 6 bases short, with 9 bases between. For the CDR3, the DNA is TGTGCCAGCAGCGTAGGGCAGGTGGCCGGGGAGCTGTTTTTT. Amino acid sequence: CASSVGQVAGELFF.

The V and J genes are TRBV5-1 and TRBJ2-2; D might be TRBD1 (6 bases). This CDR3 region has 16 residues. V was cut by 0 bases and J by 6 bases, with 15 bases left in between. From germline, CDR1 is SGHRS and CDR2 YFSETQ. The CDR3: CASSLGFRGRSGELFF. The DNA for the CDR3 is TGCGCCAGCAGCTTGGGGTTCAGGGGCAGGTCCGGGGAGCTGTTTTTT.

The chain couples TRBV6-1 to TRBJ2-7, with 9 nucleotides matching TRBD1. This CDR3 comprises 14 residues. Germline CDR1 is MNHNS and CDR2 is SASEGT. V gave up 4 bases and J gave up 3 bases; unmatched junction bases: 4. CDR3 amino acids: CASSGGTGIYEQYF. CDR3 nucleotides: TGTGCCAGCAGTGGCGGGACAGGGATCTACGAGCAGTACTTC.

This chain uses TRBV6-6 with TRBJ1-5; D is ambiguous. Germline loops: CDR1 MNHNY, CDR2 SVGAGI (reference sequence). The germline V and J ends were trimmed by 5 bases and 1 base, with 12 bases remaining between them. The CDR3 is 15 residues long. CDR3 protein: CASSEFRGSNQPQHF. The CDR3 nucleotides are TGTGCCAGCAGTGAGTTTCGAGGAAGCAATCAGCCCCAGCATTTT.

V gene TRBV4-1 combines with J gene TRBJ2-1; a weak D match, TRBD2 (6 bases). The CDR3 is made up of 14 amino acids. V lost 0 bases to trimming and J lost 7 bases, with 10 bases between them. CDR1 and CDR2 (germline): MGHRA, YSYEKL. CDR3 in DNA: TGCGCCAGCAGCCAAGACCTGCGGGGTAATGAGCAGTTCTTC. Residues: CASSQDLRGNEQFF.

V and J are TRBV5-1 and TRBJ2-1; D remains ambiguous. V dropped 6 bases and J dropped 4 bases, with 5 bases sitting between them. CDR3 length: 11 amino acids. Germline CDR1 reads SGHRS; CDR2 reads YFSETQ. The CDR3 nucleotides are TGCGCCAGCACCTCTTACAATGAGCAGTTCTTC. Encoded protein: CASTSYNEQFF.

This clone has just a few counts. The chain couples TRBV6-4 to TRBJ1-6; perhaps TRBD1 as D (5 bases). Germline V lookup: CDR1 MRHNA, CDR2 SNTAGT. The CDR3 has 15 amino acids. Trimming shortened V by 3 bases and J by 9 bases, and 15 bases separated the two germline ends. CDR3 bases: TGTGCCAGCAGTGAAACGGGGCAGGGAAGTTCACCCCTCCACTTT. Encoded protein: CASSETGQGSSPLHF.

CDR3 residues: CASSILGTMYPGELFF. The CDR3 DNA follows: TGTGCCAGTAGTATACTTGGGACAATGTATCCCGGGGAGCTGTTTTTT. The chain has TRBV19 and TRBJ2-2; D possibly corresponds to TRBD1 (6 bases). Germline CDR1 and CDR2: LNHDA and SQIVND (reference sequence). The CDR3 extends over 16 amino acids. Trimming shortened V by 2 bases and J by 6 bases, and 16 bases separated the two germline ends.

This clone was seen just once. The chain has TRBV6-1 and TRBJ2-5; possibly TRBD2 for D (6 bases). V gave up 6 bases and J gave up 4 bases, with 15 bases separating them. CDR1 and CDR2 (germline): MNHNS, SASEGT. CDR3 length: 14 residues. In DNA, the CDR3 is TGTGCCAGCAGCTCCCTTTGGAGGGGAGAGACCCAGTACTTC. Translated: CASSSLWRGETQYF.

The chain is built from TRBV19 and TRBJ1-1; D ambiguous. The V end lost 7 bases, the J end lost 3 bases, and 18 bases lay between the germline ends. There are 15 residues in the CDR3. Per the germline V gene, CDR1 is LNHDA and CDR2 is SQIVND (reference sequence). The CDR3 loop is CASNNGRRIHTEAFF. Here the CDR3 DNA reads TGTGCCAGTAACAATGGGCGGAGAATCCACACTGAAGCTTTCTTT.

J is TRBJ2-5 and V is TRBV7-2; TRBD1 matches 8 bases. V lost 5 bases to trimming and J lost 1 base; unmatched junction nucleotides: 3. Germline V gene data show CDR1 as SGHTA and CDR2 as FQGNSA. The CDR3 covers 14 residues. The DNA for the CDR3 is TGTGCCAGCAGCGCAGGGACAGGCCAAGAGACCCAGTACTTC. It codes for CASSAGTGQETQYF.

This clone was seen only a few times. The V call is TRBV5-1, the J call TRBJ2-7; 10 bases match TRBD1. The CDR3 covers 14 residues. V lost 4 bases, J lost 5 bases, and 6 bases stayed unmatched. The germline CDR1 and CDR2 sequences are SGHRS and YFSETQ. CDR3 protein: CASSPTGQGDEQYF. CDR3 sequence (DNA): TGCGCCAGCAGCCCGACTGGACAGGGGGACGAGCAGTACTTC.

This clone was picked up one time. CDR3 coding DNA: TGCGCCAGCAGCATGGTCCCGGCTAATGAAAAACTGTTTTTT. Protein: CASSMVPANEKLFF. The V call is TRBV5-1, the J call TRBJ1-4; D uncertain. Germline assignment: CDR1 SGHRS and CDR2 YFSETQ. The CDR3 has 14 amino acids. The V end lost 4 bases, the J end lost 3 bases, and 10 bases lay between the germline ends.

This sequence joins TRBV19 and TRBJ2-6; a weak D match, TRBD2 (5 bases). The CDR3 consists of 15 residues. Trimming took off 6 bases at V and 4 bases at J, with 13 bases between the two ends. CDR1 is LNHDA and CDR2 is SQIVND in the germline V gene (reference sequence). CDR3 in amino acids: CASRDPSGGANVLTF. Here the CDR3 DNA reads TGTGCCAGTAGGGACCCGTCGGGAGGGGCCAACGTCCTGACTTTC.

This chain connects TRBV7-9 to TRBJ2-3, with 7 bases fitting TRBD2. With 0 bases clipped from V and 0 bases from J, the junction kept 0 bases outside the gene matches. The germline V gene has CDR1 SEHNR and CDR2 FQNEAQ (reference sequence). The CDR3 totals 15 residues. The CDR3 DNA reads TGTGCCAGCAGCTTAGCTAGCGGGAGCACAGATACGCAGTATTTT. Protein product: CASSLASGSTDTQYF.

The V gene is TRBV6-5, the J gene TRBJ1-1, with 7 bases aligning to TRBD1. Germline V gene sequence: CDR1 MNHEY, CDR2 SVGAGI. V lost 7 bases and J lost 1; bases outside the gene matches: 9. This CDR3 comprises 15 residues. The CDR3 loop is CASIRAGTANTEAFF. The CDR3 nucleotides read TGTGCCAGCATTAGGGCCGGGACAGCGAACACTGAAGCTTTCTTT.

The rearrangement joins TRBV7-9 to TRBJ2-5, with D possibly matching TRBD1 (6 bases). Trimming left V 5 bases short and J 5 bases short, with 21 bases between. Germline CDR1 reads SEHNR; CDR2 reads FQNEAQ (reference sequence). This CDR3 has 16 amino acids. Here the CDR3 DNA reads TGTGCCAGCAGCCCTCGAGCGAGCCCGAGGGGGGAGACCCAGTACTTC. This sequence encodes CASSPRASPRGETQYF.

The chain uses TRBV18 and TRBJ2-1; 10 bases map to TRBD2. Trimming took 5 bases from V and 7 from J; bases not matched to a gene: 8. The CDR3 loop spans 15 amino acids. CDR1 is KGHSH and CDR2 is LQKENI in the germline V gene. The CDR3 DNA sequence: TGTGCCAGCTCAGTCGGAGCGGGGGGGCGAAATGAGCAGTTCTTC. Translation gives CASSVGAGGRNEQFF.

CDR3 region: CASSSGPANYGYTF. For the CDR3, the DNA is TGTGCCAGCAGCTCGGGACCCGCTAACTATGGCTACACCTTC. V and J are TRBV5-4 and TRBJ1-2; tentatively, D is TRBD1 (5 bases). The V end was cut by 3 bases, the J end by 0 bases, with 9 bases between. Germline V lookup: CDR1 SGHNT, CDR2 YYREEE (reference sequence). CDR3 size: 14 residues.

V gene TRBV6-1 combines with J gene TRBJ1-2; D gene ambiguous. The V end was cut by 4 bases, the J end by 7 bases, with 19 bases between. Germline CDR1 MNHNS, CDR2 SASEGT. CDR3 length: 15 amino acids. Here the CDR3 reads CASSGPGRGIIGYTF. CDR3 in DNA: TGTGCCAGCAGTGGCCCAGGTCGAGGGATAATTGGCTACACCTTC.

This clone occurred once. This rearrangement joins TRBV15 to TRBJ1-3, with D maybe TRBD1 (6 bases). The germline V gene has CDR1 LNHNV and CDR2 YYDKDF (reference sequence). This CDR3 contains 16 residues. The V and J ends lost 5 bases and 0 bases respectively, with 14 bases between them. CDR3 nucleotides: TGTGCCACCAGCTCCAAAAGGGGGGTCTCTGGAAACACCATATATTTT. Its protein is CATSSKRGVSGNTIYF.

The chain carries TRBV19 and TRBJ2-3; 10 bases are a match to TRBD1. Germline V CDR1 and CDR2: LNHDA, SQIVND (reference sequence). The V segment lost 1 base and the J segment 0 bases; nucleotides outside the gene matches: 4. The CDR3 is made up of 17 amino acids. CDR3 loop: CASSIGTGGSSTDTQYF. In DNA form, the CDR3 reads TGTGCCAGTAGTATAGGGACAGGGGGATCCAGCACAGATACGCAGTATTTT.

The genes are TRBV19 and TRBJ1-2; D gene unclear. The CDR3 is 12 residues long. V gave up 5 bases and J gave up 5 bases, with 9 bases separating them. The V gene's germline CDR1 is LNHDA and CDR2 SQIVND (reference sequence). The CDR3 bases are TGTGCCAGTAGTCCGTACAGTTATGGCTACACCTTC. Translation gives CASSPYSYGYTF.